A few counts support the clone carrying this T cell receptor (beta chain). Its specificity is not known. The junction and the germline gene differ at one end; a read error may be behind it. CDR1 SEHNR and CDR2 FQNEAQ come from the germline V gene (reference sequence). The CDR3 has 11 residues. This record belongs to a study of T-cell reconstitution after alpha-beta-depleted transplantation in children. The TCRbeta library was prepared with unique molecular identifiers. TCRdb re-derived calls from the PCR reads in MiXCR, one entry per CDR3 protein. The repertoire includes around 500,000 distinct CDR3 sequences, about 21% of them detected once, and 11% to 15% sits in the top ten. Points from the study as a whole: Several hundred graft clones that had expanded were reportedly the source of alpha-beta T cells about two months after transplant. The high TCRbeta diversity at day 60 in some patients came from surviving recipient T cells and thymic progenitors. T-cell numbers and diversity one year post-transplant derived largely from freshly generated T cells.

Source: PBMCs, mostly from graft donor cells, taken 360 days after TCRalphabeta/CD19-depleted stem cell transplant. The J gene is TRBJ2-5, the V gene TRBV7-9; D uncertain. This receptor was identified in a boy less than two years old who had a stem cell transplant for acute myeloid leukemia, so the T cells may come from the graft donor. The CDR3 region is CASSLEEKAPF. CDR3 nucleotides: TGTGCCAGCAGCTTAGAGGAGAAGGCGCCATTC.